This paragraph covers one T cell receptor beta chain sequence. Its antigen is still unknown. The data were produced by immunoSEQ multiplex PCR, yet TCRdb's version contains in-frame clones alone and is incomplete. The table lists about 110,000 clones, around 89% of them singletons. Germline values: CDR1 SGHTA, CDR2 FQGTGA. The V end was cut by 2 bases, the J end by 4 bases, with 17 bases between. The CDR3 extends over 16 amino acids. The data were obtained in a study of glioma-infiltrating T cells after dendritic cell vaccination. Study-level background: Between the early 2000s and the early 2010s, patients got autologous tumor lysate-pulsed dendritic cell vaccines. Findings of the study overall: No direct clonality-survival link was found; a diverse polyclonal response may matter.

Time point specified: after dendritic cell vaccination, including at tumor progression/relapse. This chain uses TRBV7-3 with TRBJ2-5; D gene uncertain. The clonotype was recovered from a human donor with glioblastoma. Sequenced here: blood, sampled after dendritic cell vaccination. The CDR3 DNA reads as TGTGCCAGCAGCTTAGACCCCTGGAGCCCCCGAGAGACCCAGTACTTC. This gives the protein CASSLDPWSPRETQYF. The full variable domain, its missing parts supplied by reference TRBV7-3 and TRBJ2-5, is GAGVSQTPSNKVTEKGKYVELRCDPISGHTALYWYRQSLGQGPEFLIYFQGTGAADDSGLPNDRFFAVRPEGSVSTLKIQRTERGDSAVYLCASSLDPWSPRETQYFGPGTRLLVL.